This T cell receptor beta chain was sequenced in a study of cytomegalovirus exposure and HLA in healthy donors. Study-level results: Later on, an analysis showed TCR association rates differing by HLA locus, with DRB1 the most and HLA-C the fewest.

PCR employed 60 Vbeta and 13 Jbeta primers. Profiling relied on immunoSEQ multiplex PCR, and the TCRdb table lists in-frame clones only, not all of them. The profile covers 150,000 to 200,000 clones, with roughly 88% appearing a single time and roughly 8.8% taken by the ten largest. The CDR3 loop spans 15 amino acids. Trimming stripped 2 bases from V and 6 bases from J, with 15 bases between. In germline, CDR1 is SGHTA, CDR2 FQGTGA. This clone was found once. What it recognizes is unknown. This chain connects TRBV7-3 to TRBJ2-3; D is perhaps TRBD1 (5 bases). This receptor was identified in a man younger than 30 in good health and CMV-seropositive. Sequencing was performed on PBMCs. CDR3 bases: TGTGCCAGCAGCTTAGAAGGGGCATCTATGGATACGCAGTATTTT. Protein sequence: CASSLEGASMDTQYF.